This T cell receptor (beta chain) originates from a study of OX40 agonist ivuxolimab in advanced cancers. Germline values: CDR1 LNHDA, CDR2 SQIVND (reference sequence). V was cut by 0 bases and J by 7 bases, with 19 bases left in between. The CDR3 totals 17 residues. Measured with immunoSEQ multiplex PCR; TCRdb has only the in-frame clones, and not every one. The table includes under 90,000 clones, less than 95% detected once. Blood was sampled at baseline, cycle 4 day 1, and cycle 7 day 1. This chain joins TRBV19 and TRBJ2-1; possible D gene TRBD2, 5 bases. Sequenced material: CD4+ or CD8+ T cells sorted from blood, taken in a trial of the OX40 agonist ivuxolimab. The sequence was collected from an adult with an advanced solid tumor such as melanoma, head and neck, liver or kidney cancer. CDR3 DNA: TGTGCCAGTAGTATAGATCGAACCGGGGTTGGTGCGAATGAGCAGTTCTTC. This codes for CASSIDRTGVGANEQFF.